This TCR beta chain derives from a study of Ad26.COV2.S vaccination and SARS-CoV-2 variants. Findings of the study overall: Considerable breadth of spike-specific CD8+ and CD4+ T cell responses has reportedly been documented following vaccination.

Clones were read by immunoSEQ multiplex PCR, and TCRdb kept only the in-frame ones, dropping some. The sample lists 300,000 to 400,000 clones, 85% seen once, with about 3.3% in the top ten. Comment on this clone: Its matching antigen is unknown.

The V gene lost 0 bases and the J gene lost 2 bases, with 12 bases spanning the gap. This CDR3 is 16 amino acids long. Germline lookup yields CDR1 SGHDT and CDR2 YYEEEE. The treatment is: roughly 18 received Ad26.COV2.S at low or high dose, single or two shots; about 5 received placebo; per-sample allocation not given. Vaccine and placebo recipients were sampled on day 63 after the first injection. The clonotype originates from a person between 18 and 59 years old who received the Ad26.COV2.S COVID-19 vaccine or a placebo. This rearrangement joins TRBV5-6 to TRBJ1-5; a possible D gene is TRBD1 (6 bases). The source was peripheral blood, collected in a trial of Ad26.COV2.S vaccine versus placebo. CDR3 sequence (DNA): TGTGCCAGCAGCTTGGGTACAGGGAGGGGCAATCAGCCCCAGCATTTT. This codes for CASSLGTGRGNQPQHF.